This is a list of T cell receptor beta chains from one sample in a study of CD8 T cells in ankylosing spondylitis. TCRdb re-analysed the 5' RACE reads in MiXCR, keeping a single row per CDR3 protein. Seen here are more than 500,000 distinct CDR3 sequences, about 5.7% observed once, and the top ten hold roughly 3.5%. Sequencing was carried out using blood, either unsorted or a sorted T cell fraction (not recorded which). These receptors were obtained from a male donor with ankylosing spondylitis. The CDR3 runs from the conserved cysteine through the conserved F or W. Fields, in order: J gene, D gene, V gene, clone size, CDR3 DNA, CDR3 protein. D genes are given only for firm matches. Where a row states a size, it is once, few, many or the class of an expanded clone; other rows omit it.

J: TRBJ1-5; D: -; V: TRBV25-1; size: many; DNA: TGTGCCAGCAGTGCCCAGGGGATCAATCAGCCCCAGCATTTT; CDR3: CASSAQGINQPQHF
J: TRBJ2-1; D: -; V: TRBV12-3/TRBV12-4; size: many; DNA: TGTGCCAGCAGTTTAGGTGCCGCCTCCTACAATGAGCAGTTCTTC; CDR3: CASSLGAASYNEQFF
J: TRBJ1-1; D: -; V: TRBV27; size: -; DNA: TGTGCCAGCAGTCCGCTTCGGGACACTGAAGCTTTCTTT; CDR3: CASSPLRDTEAFF
J: TRBJ2-1; D: -; V: TRBV11-3; size: -; DNA: TGTGCCAGCAGCTTAGGGGGGAAAGATAATGAGCAGTTCTTC; CDR3: CASSLGGKDNEQFF
J: TRBJ2-7; D: -; V: TRBV5-1; size: many; DNA: TGCGCCAGCAGCTTGGTTAGCGGAGGCGAGCAGTACTTC; CDR3: CASSLVSGGEQYF
J: TRBJ2-1; D: -; V: TRBV29-1; size: many; DNA: TGCAGCGTTGCTCCTCCGCAGTTCTTC; CDR3: CSVAPPQFF
J: TRBJ1-2; D: -; V: TRBV7-8; size: many; DNA: TGTGCCAGCAGCTTAGTGAGGGGCGCTGGCTACACCTTC; CDR3: CASSLVRGAGYTF
J: TRBJ1-5; D: TRBD1; V: TRBV6-1; size: once; DNA: TGTGCCAGCAGTGAACAGGGGGATCAGCCCCAGCATTTT; CDR3: CASSEQGDQPQHF
J: TRBJ2-1; D: TRBD1; V: TRBV7-2; size: many; DNA: TGTGCCAGCAGCGCGACAGGGGGGACCTACAATGAGCAGTTCTTC; CDR3: CASSATGGTYNEQFF
J: TRBJ2-5; D: -; V: TRBV4-3; size: many; DNA: TGCGCCAGCAGCCAACTGTTCGACAGAAAAGAGACCCAGTACTTC; CDR3: CASSQLFDRKETQYF
J: TRBJ2-7; D: TRBD2; V: TRBV27; size: many; DNA: TGTGCCAGCAGTCCCCTGGCGGGAGGGTCCGGAAACTTCTACGAGCAGTACTTC; CDR3: CASSPLAGGSGNFYEQYF
J: TRBJ2-5; D: TRBD1; V: TRBV5-1; size: many; DNA: TGCGCCAGCATGACAGGGGAAAGAGGGTCGATAGAGACCCAGTACTTC; CDR3: CASMTGERGSIETQYF
J: TRBJ2-1; D: TRBD2; V: TRBV14; size: few; DNA: TGTGCCAGCAGCCAAGCGGGAGGGCCCGCGGACAATGAGCAGTTCTTC; CDR3: CASSQAGGPADNEQFF
J: TRBJ2-1; D: TRBD1; V: TRBV4-3; size: many; DNA: TGCGCCAGCAGCCAAGAATTTTGGACAGGGAATATTTTCGATGAGCAGTTCTTC; CDR3: CASSQEFWTGNIFDEQFF
J: TRBJ2-3; D: -; V: TRBV7-6; size: few; DNA: TGTGCCAGCAAGGGTGATACGCAGTATTTT; CDR3: CASKGDTQYF
J: TRBJ2-7; D: -; V: TRBV25-1; size: many; DNA: TGTGCCAGCAGTCAAGGCGAGCAGTACTTC; CDR3: CASSQGEQYF
J: TRBJ2-3; D: -; V: TRBV10-3; size: many; DNA: TGTGCCATCAGTGTGGGAGCCGGGGTAGATACGCAGTATTTT; CDR3: CAISVGAGVDTQYF
J: TRBJ2-5; D: -; V: TRBV10-3; size: many; DNA: TGTGCCATCAGTGATTCCGACCTAAAAGAGACCCAGTACTTC; CDR3: CAISDSDLKETQYF
J: TRBJ2-3; D: -; V: TRBV5-1; size: many; DNA: TGCGCCAGCAGCTGGAGCACAGATACGCAGTATTTT; CDR3: CASSWSTDTQYF
J: TRBJ1-1; D: TRBD1; V: TRBV7-3; size: many; DNA: TGTGCCAGCAGCTCTAGACAGGGGGACACTGAAGCTTTCTTT; CDR3: CASSSRQGDTEAFF
J: TRBJ1-1; D: TRBD1; V: TRBV12-3/TRBV12-4; size: many; DNA: TGTGCCAGCAGCGAGAGGGGGCGGGACACTGAAGCTTTCTTT; CDR3: CASSERGRDTEAFF
J: TRBJ1-5; D: -; V: TRBV25-1; size: many; DNA: TGTGCCAGCAGTGGAAATGGGCAGCCCCAGCATTTT; CDR3: CASSGNGQPQHF
J: TRBJ1-1; D: -; V: TRBV5-6; size: many; DNA: TGTGCCAGCAGCTTGGGCGGCAGGGCCAACACTGAAGCTTTCTTT; CDR3: CASSLGGRANTEAFF
J: TRBJ2-7; D: -; V: TRBV5-1; size: many; DNA: TGCGCCAGCAGCTTCGTCCCTGAGGGAGCCTACGAGCAGTACTTC; CDR3: CASSFVPEGAYEQYF
J: TRBJ2-1; D: -; V: TRBV28; size: -; DNA: TGTGCCAGCAGTTTAGTACAGGGGGAGGGTGAGCAGTTCTTC; CDR3: CASSLVQGEGEQFF
J: TRBJ2-7; D: -; V: TRBV18; size: -; DNA: TGTGCCAGCTCACCAAACCGGGACTCTTACTACGAGCAGTACTTC; CDR3: CASSPNRDSYYEQYF
J: TRBJ2-7; D: -; V: TRBV5-1; size: many; DNA: TGCGCCAGCAGCTCGGGGGTAGGGAGCTACGAGCAGTACTTC; CDR3: CASSSGVGSYEQYF
J: TRBJ2-2; D: TRBD1; V: TRBV5-1; size: many; DNA: TGCGCCAGCACTAGGACAGGGGCGACCGGGGAGCTGTTTTTT; CDR3: CASTRTGATGELFF
J: TRBJ2-1; D: TRBD2; V: TRBV7-6; size: many; DNA: TGTGCCAGCAGCTTACAACCGGGAAGCGGGAGCTCCTACAATGAGCAGTTCTTC; CDR3: CASSLQPGSGSSYNEQFF
J: TRBJ2-7; D: -; V: TRBV28; size: many; DNA: TGTGCCAGCAGTTTTATTCGGGACATTCAGTCCTACGAGCAGTACTTC; CDR3: CASSFIRDIQSYEQYF
J: TRBJ2-7; D: -; V: TRBV4-3; size: many; DNA: TGCGCCAGCAGCCAAACTACAGGCCGCGAGCAGTACTTC; CDR3: CASSQTTGREQYF
J: TRBJ1-6; D: -; V: TRBV5-1; size: many; DNA: TGCGCCAGCAGCTTGGAACACCTAAATTCACCCCTCCACTTT; CDR3: CASSLEHLNSPLHF
J: TRBJ2-2; D: TRBD1; V: TRBV28; size: -; DNA: TGTGCCAGCAGTTTATTAGGGACAGCCTACACCGGGGAGCTGTTTTTT; CDR3: CASSLLGTAYTGELFF
J: TRBJ2-5; D: -; V: TRBV28; size: -; DNA: TGTGTCAGCAGGGGCTTTATGCCAGAGACCCAGTACTTC; CDR3: CVSRGFMPETQYF
J: TRBJ1-5; D: TRBD1; V: TRBV18; size: few; DNA: TGTGCCAGCTCACCACCGGGACAGGGATTCAATCAGCCCCAGCATTTT; CDR3: CASSPPGQGFNQPQHF
J: TRBJ2-1; D: TRBD2; V: TRBV7-8; size: -; DNA: TGTGCCAGCAGTCGGACCCGGGGACTAGCGGGATACAATGAGCAGTTCTTC; CDR3: CASSRTRGLAGYNEQFF
J: TRBJ2-7; D: TRBD1; V: TRBV10-3; size: many; DNA: TGTGCCATCAGTGAGTGGGGACAGGGGGACGAGCAGTACTTC; CDR3: CAISEWGQGDEQYF
J: TRBJ2-7; D: -; V: TRBV7-9; size: many; DNA: TGTGCCAGCAGCTTAGCCTACGGTAGAGGGAGCTCCTACGAGCAGTACTTC; CDR3: CASSLAYGRGSSYEQYF